This entry describes one T cell receptor beta chain. Its target is unknown. Compared with germline, one end of the junction differs, possibly owing to a read error. This CDR3 is 16 amino acids long. CDR1 and CDR2 from the germline V gene are LGHNA and YSLEER. The sample originates from a study of molecular identifiers for immune sequencing clone quantification. The authors sorted naive CD8 T cells as CD8+CD4-CCR7+CD45RA+. A single record per CDR3 protein comes from TCRdb applying MiXCR to the PCR reads. The table lists some 680,000 distinct CDR3 sequences, about 25% of them singletons. Study outcomes and limitations: Whereas naive cells kept under 1% of molecules in clones above 20 RNA copies, such clones held over 99% in effectors. Highly expanded clone sizes could end up underestimated if a barcode were shared by identical TCR molecules. Detection of one spiked Jurkat cell's TCR RNA reportedly worked in one million naive cells.

Material: naive CD8+ T cells from blood, with Jurkat cell RNA spiked in. Documented subset: FACS-sorted CD8+CD4-CCR7+CD45RA+ naive T cells. The TCR sequence derives from a human donor in good health. Some libraries in this study had Jurkat cell RNA spiked in. The chain couples TRBV4-3 to TRBJ2-3, with 8 bases fitting TRBD1. The CDR3 is CASRQGQGAKADTQYF. CDR3 sequence (DNA): TGCGCCAGCAGGCAAGGGCAGGGGGCGAAGGCAGATACGCAGTATTTT.